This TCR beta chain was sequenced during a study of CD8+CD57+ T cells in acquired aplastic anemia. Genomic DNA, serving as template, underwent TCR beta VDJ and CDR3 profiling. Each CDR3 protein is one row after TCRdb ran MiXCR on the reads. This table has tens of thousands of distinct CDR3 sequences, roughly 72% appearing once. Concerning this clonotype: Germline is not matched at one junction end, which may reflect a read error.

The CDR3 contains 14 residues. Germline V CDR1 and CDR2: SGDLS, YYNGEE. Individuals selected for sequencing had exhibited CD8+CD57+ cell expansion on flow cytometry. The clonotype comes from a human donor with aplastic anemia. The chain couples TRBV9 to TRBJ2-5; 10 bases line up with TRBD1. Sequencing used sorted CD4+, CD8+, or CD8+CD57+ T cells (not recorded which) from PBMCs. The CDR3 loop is CASSELGQGETQYF. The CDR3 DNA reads TGCGCCAGCAGTGAATTGGGACAGGGGGAGACCCAGTACTTC.